The 30 T cell receptor beta chains listed next were all sequenced from one sample in a study of CD8 T cells in ankylosing spondylitis. These receptors are not linked to any known antigen. From the 5' RACE reads, TCRdb called clonotypes with MiXCR, one entry per CDR3 protein. The sample carries more than 600,000 distinct CDR3 sequences, around 19% recorded once. Study outcomes and limitations: Seemingly characteristic of ankylosing spondylitis blood was a TCR beta motif consisting of several highly homologous variants.

The specimen was blood, either unsorted or a sorted T cell fraction (not recorded which). The origin of the receptors is a male donor with ankylosing spondylitis.

This clonotype showed up just a few times. This chain joins TRBV3-1 and TRBJ2-5; possible D gene TRBD2, 5 bases. Trimming took off 0 bases at V and 1 base at J, with 12 bases between the two ends. This CDR3 region has 16 residues. Germline V gene lookup returns CDR1 LGHDT and CDR2 YNNKEL (reference sequence). The CDR3 coding sequence is TGTGCCAGCAGCCAAGATCGGGGAAACATCCAAGAGACCCAGTACTTC. It is translated as CASSQDRGNIQETQYF.

This clonotype was counted a few times. The genes are TRBV5-1 and TRBJ1-1; D is uncertain. The CDR3 has 15 residues. Germline loops: CDR1 SGHRS, CDR2 YFSETQ. Trimming removed 0 bases at V and 2 bases at J, with 11 bases between. The CDR3 loop is CASSLVEGTNTEAFF. The CDR3 bases are TGCGCCAGCAGCTTGGTTGAGGGAACCAACACTGAAGCTTTCTTT.

The rearrangement links TRBV2 to TRBJ2-2; possibly TRBD1 for D (5 bases). The CDR3 has 13 residues. Germline assignment: CDR1 SNHLY and CDR2 FYNNEI. Between the trimmed V and J ends, which lost 7 bases and 2 bases, there was a span of 8 bases. For the CDR3, the DNA is TGTGCCAGCAAAGGGGCAAACACCGGGGAGCTGTTTTTT. It codes for CASKGANTGELFF.

The chain recombines TRBV12-3 or TRBV12-4 with TRBJ2-5; tentative D call: TRBD1 (6 bases). Trimming left V 2 bases short and J 5 bases short, with 15 bases between. This CDR3 contains 15 residues. DNA of the CDR3: TGTGCCAGCAGTTTATCGACCCAGGGGTTCGAGACCCAGTACTTC. It yields the protein CASSLSTQGFETQYF.

This clonotype was observed a handful of times. The chain couples TRBV7-8 to TRBJ2-5; D possibly corresponds to TRBD2 (5 bases). Per germline, CDR1 SGHVS and CDR2 FQNEAQ. The CDR3 loop spans 14 amino acids. Trimming removed 4 bases at V and 5 bases at J, with 14 bases between. The CDR3 here is CASSSGIWMETQYF. As DNA, the CDR3 is TGTGCCAGCAGCTCCGGGATATGGATGGAGACCCAGTACTTC.

This clonotype showed up just once. J is TRBJ1-4 and V is TRBV14; D ambiguous. Between the trimmed V and J ends, which lost 1 base and 3 bases, there was a span of 9 bases. The CDR3 is made up of 15 amino acids. Germline CDR1 and CDR2: SGHDN and FVKESK. CDR3 bases: TGTGCCAGCAGCCAAGCCGCAGGCGCTAATGAAAAACTGTTTTTT. Protein: CASSQAAGANEKLFF.

This clonotype has more than one count but fewer than ten. The chain is built from TRBV7-3 and TRBJ2-1; no definite D call. V lost 3 bases and J lost 6, with 12 bases in between. This CDR3 comprises 14 residues. Germline loops: CDR1 SGHTA, CDR2 FQGTGA. CDR3 sequence (DNA): TGTGCCAGCAGCTTCGGACCTCCAGGCAATGAGCAGTTCTTC. Translation gives CASSFGPPGNEQFF.

The genes are TRBV7-9 and TRBJ1-4; D remains unclear. This CDR3 has 16 residues. V shed 0 bases and J shed 5 bases, with 13 bases lying between them. Looked up from germline, CDR1 is SEHNR and CDR2 is FQNEAQ (reference sequence). The CDR3, as DNA: TGTGCCAGCAGCTTAGCCGCCGGAGGATCGAATGAAAAACTGTTTTTT. Translated: CASSLAAGGSNEKLFF. Full variable domain (rest looked up from reference TRBV7-9 and TRBJ1-4): DTGVSQNPRHKITKRGQNVTFRCDPISEHNRLYWYRQTLGQGPEFLTYFQNEAQLEKSRLLSDRFSAERPKGSFSTLEIQRTEQGDSAMYLCASSLAAGGSNEKLFFGSGTQLSVL.

The CDR3 sequence is CSVPTGAVDGYTF. The CDR3 DNA follows: TGCAGCGTTCCGACAGGGGCGGTAGATGGCTACACCTTC. The V gene is TRBV29-1, the J gene TRBJ1-2, with 8 bases that match TRBD1. CDR3 length equals 13 residues. The V segment lost 5 bases and the J segment 6 bases; nucleotides outside the gene matches: 8. Germline loops: CDR1 SQVTM, CDR2 ANQGSEA.

This clonotype turned up a few times. The chain joins TRBV20-1 to TRBJ2-1; the D is unclear. V gave up 1 base and J gave up 12 bases, with 7 bases separating them. From germline, CDR1 is DFQATT and CDR2 SNEGSKA (reference sequence). There are 10 residues in the CDR3. The CDR3 region has the DNA TGCAGTGCTAGAGTTGAAAGGCAGTTCTTC. Encoded protein: CSARVERQFF.

The chain combines TRBV13 with TRBJ2-1, with 14 bases lining up with TRBD2. The CDR3 loop spans 17 amino acids. V trimming: 3 bases; J trimming: 7 bases; junction bases outside the gene matches: 8. Germline assignment: CDR1 PRHDT and CDR2 FYEKMQ (reference sequence). The CDR3 loop is CASSFGLAGGLGNEQFF. CDR3 sequence (DNA): TGTGCCAGCAGCTTTGGACTAGCGGGGGGACTGGGGAATGAGCAGTTCTTC.

The rearrangement links TRBV6-6 to TRBJ2-3; D is ambiguous. From germline, CDR1 is MNHNY and CDR2 SVGAGI (reference sequence). Trimming left V 4 bases short and J 5 bases short, with 10 bases between. The CDR3 has 13 residues. The CDR3 here is CASSLDEIDTQYF. The CDR3 nucleotides read TGTGCCAGCAGTTTGGATGAGATAGATACGCAGTATTTT.

This clonotype was seen a handful of times. This chain uses TRBV12-3 or TRBV12-4 with TRBJ2-7, with D possibly matching TRBD1 (5 bases). The length of the CDR3 is 15 residues. With 6 bases removed from V and 0 bases from J, the gap between germline ends came to 15 bases. The CDR3 is CASREGHWGSYEQYF. The CDR3 bases are TGTGCCAGCAGAGAAGGACATTGGGGCTCCTACGAGCAGTACTTC.

The chain uses TRBV12-3 or TRBV12-4 and TRBJ1-1, with no clear D. V gave up 6 bases and J gave up 7 bases, with 15 bases separating them. This CDR3 spans 13 amino acids. The CDR3 sequence: CASSPWEGGEAFF. The CDR3 region has the DNA TGTGCCAGCAGCCCATGGGAGGGTGGTGAAGCTTTCTTT.

In this sample, this clonotype is medium-sized (0.01 to 0.1%). CDR3 DNA: TGCAGCGTTGAATTTTCCCCCAGGAGACTAGACCATATAACGAACACCGGGGAGCTGTTTTTT. It translates to CSVEFSPRRLDHITNTGELFF. The rearrangement joins TRBV29-1 to TRBJ2-2, with D perhaps TRBD2 (6 bases). Trimming took 2 bases from V and 0 from J, leaving 28 bases between them. CDR1 and CDR2 from the germline V gene are SQVTM and ANQGSEA. CDR3 size: 21 residues.

This clonotype turned up a few times. The chain carries TRBV5-1 and TRBJ2-7, with a possible D match to TRBD2 (5 bases). Germline-derived CDR1 and CDR2 are SGHRS and YFSETQ. V lost 0 bases to trimming and J lost 7 bases, with 11 bases between them. The CDR3 spans 13 residues. The CDR3 bases are TGCGCCAGCAGCTTGGCCCCCCGGGAAGAGCAGTACTTC. Amino acid sequence: CASSLAPREEQYF.

In this sample, this clonotype turned up many times. The chain couples TRBV28 to TRBJ2-7, with no clear D. With 2 bases removed from V and 2 bases from J, the gap between germline ends came to 13 bases. Germline CDR1 reads MDHEN; CDR2 reads SYDVKM. The CDR3 is 15 residues long. CDR3 protein: CASSLRFREAYEQYF. For the CDR3, the DNA is TGTGCCAGCAGTTTAAGGTTCCGAGAGGCCTACGAGCAGTACTTC.

The chain has TRBV27 and TRBJ2-7; maybe TRBD1 (5 bases). V lost 6 bases to trimming and J lost 4 bases, with 13 bases between them. Germline CDR1 is MNHEY and CDR2 is SMNVEV (reference sequence). CDR3 size: 13 residues. The chain's CDR3 is CASRLAGKYEQYF. The CDR3 nucleotides read TGTGCCAGCAGGCTTGCAGGGAAGTACGAGCAGTACTTC.

This clonotype was counted a few times. The chain employs TRBV6-1 and TRBJ2-2, with D perhaps matching TRBD1 (5 bases). Germline V gene data show CDR1 as MNHNS and CDR2 as SASEGT. This CDR3 region has 14 residues. V lost 11 bases and J 3 bases, leaving 16 bases between the germline ends. The CDR3 DNA reads TGTGCCGCGTCCAGGGCTTGGGACACCGGGGAGCTGTTTTTT. Its translation is CAASRAWDTGELFF.

This clonotype was detected only a few times. The chain combines TRBV20-1 with TRBJ2-1, with TRBD2 matching over 13 bases. J lost 6 bases, V lost 8 bases, and 16 bases had no gene match. CDR3 length: 17 residues. Looked up from germline, CDR1 is DFQATT and CDR2 is SNEGSKA (reference sequence). The CDR3, as DNA: TGCAGTACCGCTGTCTTGGCTAGGACTAGCGGGAGCAATGAGCAGTTCTTC. Translating gives CSTAVLARTSGSNEQFF.

The chain has TRBV5-1 and TRBJ2-5, with D tentatively TRBD1 (7 bases). The length of the CDR3 is 14 residues. Trimming pared 4 bases from V and 5 bases from J, leaving 15 bases between. The germline CDR1 and CDR2 sequences are SGHRS and YFSETQ. CDR3 loop: CASSRTGGYETQYF. CDR3 in DNA: TGCGCCAGCAGCCGGACAGGAGGGTACGAGACCCAGTACTTC. Variable domain in full (rest from reference TRBV5-1 and TRBJ2-5): KAGVTQTPRYLIKTRGQQVTLSCSPISGHRSVSWYQQTPGQGLQFLFEYFSETQRNKGNFPGRFSGRQFSNSRSEMNVSTLELGDSALYLCASSRTGGYETQYFGPGTRLLVL.

This chain uses TRBV13 with TRBJ2-2, with D perhaps assigned TRBD1 or TRBD2 (6 bases each). The CDR3 loop spans 20 amino acids. Germline V CDR1 and CDR2: PRHDT, FYEKMQ (reference sequence). Trimming cost V 2 bases and J 2 bases, with 24 bases left between them. The CDR3 spells CASSLLGGWAEILNTGELFF. In DNA form, the CDR3 reads TGTGCCAGCAGCTTATTGGGGGGCTGGGCGGAGATTCTAAACACCGGGGAGCTGTTTTTT. The full variable domain, with the rest looked up from reference TRBV13 and TRBJ2-2, is AAGVIQSPRHLIKEKRETATLKCYPIPRHDTVYWYQQGPGQDPQFLISFYEKMQSDKGSIPDRFSAQQFSDYHSELNMSSLELGDSALYFCASSLLGGWAEILNTGELFFGEGSRLTVL.

This chain connects TRBV5-1 to TRBJ1-1; tentative D call: TRBD1 (6 bases). The CDR3 is 14 residues long. CDR1 is SGHRS, CDR2 YFSETQ, per germline. Deletions cut 4 bases from V and 6 bases from J, with 16 bases between. CDR3 nucleotides: TGCGCCAGCAGCCCAACCGGGACACGGGCTGAAGCTTTCTTT. Protein product: CASSPTGTRAEAFF.

The V call is TRBV6-1, the J call TRBJ2-1; 8 bases are a match to TRBD1. Losses at the gene ends were 6 bases for V and 6 bases for J; bases not matched to a gene: 7. Germline V lookup: CDR1 MNHNS, CDR2 SASEGT. The CDR3 consists of 14 residues. For the CDR3, the DNA is TGTGCCAGCAGGCGTTCGGGACAGGTCAATGAGCAGTTCTTC. Residues: CASRRSGQVNEQFF.

The V call is TRBV7-3, the J call TRBJ2-3; D is unclear. V dropped 5 bases and J dropped 2 bases, with 17 bases sitting between them. CDR1 is SGHTA and CDR2 is FQGTGA in the germline V gene. The CDR3 covers 16 residues. The DNA for the CDR3 is TGTGCCAGCAGCCCTCTTCCGGGTCGTACCACAGATACGCAGTATTTT. Amino acid sequence: CASSPLPGRTTDTQYF.

This clonotype was observed a few times. The gene calls are TRBV7-8 and TRBJ1-2, with 8 bases identical to TRBD1. With 6 bases clipped from V and 5 bases from J, the junction kept 8 bases outside the gene matches. This CDR3 is built from 14 residues. Germline V CDR1 and CDR2: SGHVS, FQNEAQ. CDR3 amino acids: CASSSDRAEYGYTF. The CDR3 DNA reads as TGTGCCAGCAGTTCGGACAGGGCAGAATATGGCTACACCTTC.

The V call is TRBV7-8, the J call TRBJ2-3, with 9 positions matching TRBD1. V was clipped by 7 bases and J by 6 bases; unmatched bases: 14. This CDR3 spans 16 amino acids. Germline loops: CDR1 SGHVS, CDR2 FQNEAQ. The DNA of the CDR3 is TGTGCCAGCACCCCGCCCCCGGGACAGGGCGGGGATACGCAGTATTTT. Translation gives CASTPPPGQGGDTQYF.

This clonotype has just a few counts. This chain links TRBV6-5 with TRBJ2-5, with no clear D. Germline CDR1 and CDR2: MNHEY and SVGAGI. The CDR3 has 14 residues. Between the trimmed V and J ends, which lost 0 bases and 2 bases, there was a span of 7 bases. In nucleotides, the CDR3 is TGTGCCAGCAGTTACTCTCTGATTCAAGAGACCCAGTACTTC. It codes for CASSYSLIQETQYF.

In its sample, this clonotype was seen many times. The rearrangement joins TRBV7-8 to TRBJ2-7; TRBD2 agrees at 9 bases. Germline CDR1 is SGHVS and CDR2 is FQNEAQ. Trimming removed 4 bases from V and 4 bases from J; junction bases left unmatched: 8. The CDR3 consists of 15 residues. The CDR3: CASSSSAGGPYEQYF. CDR3 bases: TGTGCCAGCAGCTCGAGTGCGGGAGGGCCTTACGAGCAGTACTTC.

The CDR3 reads CASRMTNFYEQYF. CDR3 bases: TGTGCCAGCAGAATGACAAATTTTTACGAGCAGTACTTC. The chain is built from TRBV28 and TRBJ2-7, with D unresolved. The germline V gene has CDR1 MDHEN and CDR2 SYDVKM. The CDR3 length is 13 residues. Trimming cost V 6 bases and J 4 bases, with 13 bases left between them.